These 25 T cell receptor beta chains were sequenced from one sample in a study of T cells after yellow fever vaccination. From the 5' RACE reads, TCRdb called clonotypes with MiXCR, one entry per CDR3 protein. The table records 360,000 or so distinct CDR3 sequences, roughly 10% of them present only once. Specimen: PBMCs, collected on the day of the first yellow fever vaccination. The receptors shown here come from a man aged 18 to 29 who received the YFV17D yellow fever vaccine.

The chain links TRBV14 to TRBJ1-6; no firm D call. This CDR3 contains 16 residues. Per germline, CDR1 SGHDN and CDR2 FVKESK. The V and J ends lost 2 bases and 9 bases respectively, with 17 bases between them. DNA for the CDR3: TGTGCCAGCAGCCAACTGGACTTGCGGGGTGGTTCACCCCTCCACTTT. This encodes CASSQLDLRGGSPLHF.

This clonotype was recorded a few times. CDR3 sequence reads: CSAHGLAGGTQYF. The CDR3 DNA sequence: TGCAGTGCCCACGGACTAGCGGGGGGGACCCAGTACTTC. The rearrangement joins TRBV20-1 to TRBJ2-5, with 14 bases lining up with TRBD2. The CDR3 runs to 13 residues. Germline CDR1 DFQATT, CDR2 SNEGSKA (reference sequence). V lost 6 bases, J lost 7 bases, and 4 bases stayed unmatched.

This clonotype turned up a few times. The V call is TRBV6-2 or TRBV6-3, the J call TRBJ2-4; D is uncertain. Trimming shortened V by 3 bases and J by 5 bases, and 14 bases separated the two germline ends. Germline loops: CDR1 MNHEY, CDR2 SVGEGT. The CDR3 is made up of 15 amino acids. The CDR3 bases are TGTGCCAGCAGTTATAGGGCCGACTGGGAAAACATTCAGTACTTC. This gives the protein CASSYRADWENIQYF.

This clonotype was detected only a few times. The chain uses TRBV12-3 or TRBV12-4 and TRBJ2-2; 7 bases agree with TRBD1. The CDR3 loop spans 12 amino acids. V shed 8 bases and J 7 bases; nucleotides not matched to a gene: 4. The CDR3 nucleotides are TGTGCCAGCGGGACAGAGTACGGGGAGCTGTTTTTT. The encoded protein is CASGTEYGELFF.

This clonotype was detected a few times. The CDR3 DNA sequence: TGTGCCAGCATTGGGTTAAGGGGGCTTAGCACAGATACGCAGTATTTT. Translating gives CASIGLRGLSTDTQYF. The chain couples TRBV28 to TRBJ2-3; TRBD1 matches at 7 bases. CDR1 MDHEN and CDR2 SYDVKM come from the germline V gene. This CDR3 has 16 residues. Trimming at V came to 7 bases and at J to 0 bases, leaving 10 bases not matched to a gene.

The CDR3 reads CASSFSLVAGDTEAFF. The CDR3 DNA reads TGTGCCAGCAGCTTCTCATTGGTGGCAGGGGACACTGAAGCTTTCTTT. This chain joins TRBV7-2 and TRBJ1-1, with TRBD1 as a possible D gene (6 bases). With 3 bases removed from V and 3 bases from J, the gap between germline ends came to 17 bases. The germline V gene has CDR1 SGHTA and CDR2 FQGNSA. This CDR3 region has 16 residues. The full variable domain, completed using reference TRBV7-2 and TRBJ1-1, is GAGVSQSPSNKVTEKGKDVELRCDPISGHTALYWYRQSLGQGLEFLIYFQGNSAPDKSGLPSDRFSAERTGGSVSTLTIQRTQQEDSAVYLCASSFSLVAGDTEAFFGQGTRLTVV.

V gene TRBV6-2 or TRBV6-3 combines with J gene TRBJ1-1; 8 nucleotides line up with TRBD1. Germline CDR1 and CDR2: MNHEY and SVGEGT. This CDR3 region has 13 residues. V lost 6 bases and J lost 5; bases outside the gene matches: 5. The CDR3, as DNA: TGTGCCAGCAGCCTCTGGACAGGGACTGAAGCTTTCTTT. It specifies CASSLWTGTEAFF.

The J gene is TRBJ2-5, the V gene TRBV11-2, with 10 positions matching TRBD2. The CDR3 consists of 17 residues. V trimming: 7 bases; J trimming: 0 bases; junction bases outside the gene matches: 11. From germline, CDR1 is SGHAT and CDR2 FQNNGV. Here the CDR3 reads CASTSGGTSADQETQYF. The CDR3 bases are TGTGCCAGCACCTCGGGTGGGACTAGCGCCGACCAAGAGACCCAGTACTTC. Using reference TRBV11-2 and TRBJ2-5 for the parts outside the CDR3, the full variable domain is EAGVAQSPRYKIIEKRQSVAFWCNPISGHATLYWYQQILGQGPKLLIQFQNNGVVDDSQLPKDRFSAERLKGVDSTLKIQPAKLEDSAVYLCASTSGGTSADQETQYFGPGTRLLVL.

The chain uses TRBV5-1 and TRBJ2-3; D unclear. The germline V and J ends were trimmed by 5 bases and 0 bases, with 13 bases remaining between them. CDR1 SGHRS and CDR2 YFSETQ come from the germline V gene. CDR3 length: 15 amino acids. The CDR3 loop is CASRSAAISTDTQYF. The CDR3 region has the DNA TGCGCCAGCAGGTCGGCCGCGATTAGCACAGATACGCAGTATTTT.

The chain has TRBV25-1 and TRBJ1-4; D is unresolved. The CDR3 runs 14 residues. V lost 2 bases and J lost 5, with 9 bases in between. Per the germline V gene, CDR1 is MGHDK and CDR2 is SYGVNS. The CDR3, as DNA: TGTGCCAGCAGTGAAGTCGACGGGAATGAAAAACTGTTTTTT. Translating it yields CASSEVDGNEKLFF.

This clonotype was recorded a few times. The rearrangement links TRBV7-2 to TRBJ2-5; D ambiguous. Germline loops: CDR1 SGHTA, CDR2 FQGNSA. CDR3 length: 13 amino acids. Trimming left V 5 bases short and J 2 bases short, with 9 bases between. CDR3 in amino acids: CASSVNRQETQYF. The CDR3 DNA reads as TGTGCCAGCAGCGTAAATCGGCAAGAGACCCAGTACTTC.

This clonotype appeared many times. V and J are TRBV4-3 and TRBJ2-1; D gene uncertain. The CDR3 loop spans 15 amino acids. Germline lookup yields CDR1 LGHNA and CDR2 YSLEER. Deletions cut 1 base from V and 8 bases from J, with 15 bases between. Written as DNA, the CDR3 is TGCGCCAGCAGCCAAGCCCACGCAGGTGCGGATGAGCAGTTCTTC. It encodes CASSQAHAGADEQFF.

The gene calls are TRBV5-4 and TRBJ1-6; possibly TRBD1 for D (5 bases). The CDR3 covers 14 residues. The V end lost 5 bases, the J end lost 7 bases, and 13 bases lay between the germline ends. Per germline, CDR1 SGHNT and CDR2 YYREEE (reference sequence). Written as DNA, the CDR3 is TGTGCCAGCAGTTCCGGGACGGACAATTCACCCCTCCACTTT. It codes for CASSSGTDNSPLHF.

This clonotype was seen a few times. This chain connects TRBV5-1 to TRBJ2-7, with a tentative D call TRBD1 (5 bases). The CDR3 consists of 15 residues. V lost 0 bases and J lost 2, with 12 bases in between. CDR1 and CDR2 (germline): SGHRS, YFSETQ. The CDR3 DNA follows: TGCGCCAGCAGCTTGGCCCCGGACACGACCTACGAGCAGTACTTC. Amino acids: CASSLAPDTTYEQYF.

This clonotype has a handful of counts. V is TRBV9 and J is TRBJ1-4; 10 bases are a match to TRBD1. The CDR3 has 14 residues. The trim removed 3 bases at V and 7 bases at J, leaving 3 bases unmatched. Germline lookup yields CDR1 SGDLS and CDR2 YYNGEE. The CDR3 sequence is CASSGQGAGEKLFF. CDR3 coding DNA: TGTGCCAGCAGCGGACAGGGGGCCGGTGAAAAACTGTTTTTT.

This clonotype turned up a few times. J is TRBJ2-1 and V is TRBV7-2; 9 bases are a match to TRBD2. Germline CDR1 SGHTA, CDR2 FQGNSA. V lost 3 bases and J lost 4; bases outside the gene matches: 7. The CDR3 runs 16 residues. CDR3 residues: CASSFTSGFGYNEQFF. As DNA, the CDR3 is TGTGCCAGCAGCTTTACTAGCGGGTTTGGTTACAATGAGCAGTTCTTC.

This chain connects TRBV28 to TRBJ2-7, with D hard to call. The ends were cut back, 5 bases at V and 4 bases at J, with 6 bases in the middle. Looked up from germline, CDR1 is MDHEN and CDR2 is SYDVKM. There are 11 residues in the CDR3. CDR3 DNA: TGTGCCAGCAGTAGTAGGTACGAGCAGTACGTC. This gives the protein CASSSRYEQYV.

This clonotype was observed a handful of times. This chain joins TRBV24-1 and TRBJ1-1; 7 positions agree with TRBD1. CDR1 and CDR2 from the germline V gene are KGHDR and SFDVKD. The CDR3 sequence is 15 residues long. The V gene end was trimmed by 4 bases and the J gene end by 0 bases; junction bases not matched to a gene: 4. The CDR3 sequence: CATSDSGQMNTEAFF. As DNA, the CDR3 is TGTGCCACCAGTGACTCGGGACAGATGAACACTGAAGCTTTCTTT.

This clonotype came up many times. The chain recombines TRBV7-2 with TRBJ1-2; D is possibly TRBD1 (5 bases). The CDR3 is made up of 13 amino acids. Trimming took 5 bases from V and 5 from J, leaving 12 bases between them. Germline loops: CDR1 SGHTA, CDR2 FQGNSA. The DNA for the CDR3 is TGTGCCAGCAGCCTTGACAGAACATATGGCTACACCTTC. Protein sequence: CASSLDRTYGYTF.

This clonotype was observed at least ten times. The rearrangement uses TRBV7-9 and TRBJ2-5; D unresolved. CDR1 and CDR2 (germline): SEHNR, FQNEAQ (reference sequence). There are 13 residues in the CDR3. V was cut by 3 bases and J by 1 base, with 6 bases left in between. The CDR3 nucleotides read TGTGCCAGCAGCTTTAATCCCCAAGAGACCCAGTACTTC. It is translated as CASSFNPQETQYF.

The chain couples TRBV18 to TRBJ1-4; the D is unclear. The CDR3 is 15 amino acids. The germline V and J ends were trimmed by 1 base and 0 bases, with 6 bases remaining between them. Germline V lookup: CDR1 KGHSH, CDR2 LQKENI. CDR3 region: CASSPRRATNEKLFF. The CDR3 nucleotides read TGTGCCAGCTCACCACGGCGTGCAACTAATGAAAAACTGTTTTTT.

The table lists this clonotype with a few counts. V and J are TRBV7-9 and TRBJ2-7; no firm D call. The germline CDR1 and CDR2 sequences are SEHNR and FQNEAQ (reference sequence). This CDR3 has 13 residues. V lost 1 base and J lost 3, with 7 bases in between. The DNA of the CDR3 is TGTGCCAGCAGCTTAGAATTAAACTACGAGCAGTACTTC. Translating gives CASSLELNYEQYF.

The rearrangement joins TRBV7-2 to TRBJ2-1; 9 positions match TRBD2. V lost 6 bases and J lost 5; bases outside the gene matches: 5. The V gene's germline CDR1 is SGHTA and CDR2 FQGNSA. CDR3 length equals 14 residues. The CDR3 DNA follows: TGTGCCAGCAGGCGGGGGGGCAACGACAATGAGCAGTTCTTC. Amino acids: CASRRGGNDNEQFF.

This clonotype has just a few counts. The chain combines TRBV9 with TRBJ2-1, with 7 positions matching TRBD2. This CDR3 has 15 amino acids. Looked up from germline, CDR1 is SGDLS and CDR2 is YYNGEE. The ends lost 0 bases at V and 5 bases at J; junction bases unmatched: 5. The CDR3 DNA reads TGTGCCAGCAGCGTAGTTGGACTAGTCAACAATGAGCAGTTCTTC. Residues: CASSVVGLVNNEQFF.

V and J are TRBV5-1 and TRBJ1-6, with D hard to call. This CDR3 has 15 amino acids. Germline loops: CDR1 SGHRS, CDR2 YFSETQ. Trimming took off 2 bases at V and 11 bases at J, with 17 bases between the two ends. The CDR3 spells CASSFGWSVQTPLHF. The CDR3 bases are TGCGCCAGCAGCTTCGGATGGTCCGTGCAGACACCCCTCCACTTT.